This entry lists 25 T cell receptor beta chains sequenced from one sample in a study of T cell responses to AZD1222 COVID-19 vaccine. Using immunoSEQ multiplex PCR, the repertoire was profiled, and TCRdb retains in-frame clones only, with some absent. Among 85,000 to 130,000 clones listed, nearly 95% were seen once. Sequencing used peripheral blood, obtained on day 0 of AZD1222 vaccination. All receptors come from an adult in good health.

The CDR3 sequence: CAISEIRASDTQYF. The DNA of the CDR3 is TGTGCCATCAGTGAGATCAGGGCTTCAGATACGCAGTATTTT. The V call is TRBV10-3, the J call TRBJ2-3, with D tentatively TRBD1 (5 bases). The CDR3 consists of 14 residues. CDR1 and CDR2 from the germline V gene are ENHRY and SYGVKD. V lost 2 bases and J 4 bases, leaving 10 bases between the germline ends.

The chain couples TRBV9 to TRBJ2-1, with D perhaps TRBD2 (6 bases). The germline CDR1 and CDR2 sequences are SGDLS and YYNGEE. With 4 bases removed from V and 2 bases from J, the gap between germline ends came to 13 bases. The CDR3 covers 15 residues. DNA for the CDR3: TGTGCCAGCAGCCCCCCGGGACTCACCTACAATGAGCAGTTCTTC. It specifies CASSPPGLTYNEQFF.

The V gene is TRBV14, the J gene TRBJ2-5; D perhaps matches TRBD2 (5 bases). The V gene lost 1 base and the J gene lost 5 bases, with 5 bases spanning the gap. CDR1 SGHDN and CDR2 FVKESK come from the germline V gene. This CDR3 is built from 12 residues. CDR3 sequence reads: CASSQGGETQYF. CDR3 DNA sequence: TGTGCCAGCAGCCAAGGAGGGGAGACCCAGTACTTC. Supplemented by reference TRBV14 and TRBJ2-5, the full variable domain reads EAGVTQFPSHSVIEKGQTVTLRCDPISGHDNLYWYRRVMGKEIKFLLHFVKESKQDESGMPNNRFLAERTGGTYSTLKVQPAELEDSGVYFCASSQGGETQYFGPGTRLLVL.

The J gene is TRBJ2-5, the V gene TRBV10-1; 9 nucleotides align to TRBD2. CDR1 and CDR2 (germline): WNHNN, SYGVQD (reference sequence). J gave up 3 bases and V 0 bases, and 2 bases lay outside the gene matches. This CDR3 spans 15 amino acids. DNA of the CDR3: TGCGCCAGCAGTGAGTCGTTAGCGGGAGAAGAGACCCAGTACTTC. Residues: CASSESLAGEETQYF.

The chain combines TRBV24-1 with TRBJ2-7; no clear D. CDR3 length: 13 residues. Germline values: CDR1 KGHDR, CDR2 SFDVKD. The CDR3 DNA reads TGTGAAAATACGATTCTAATCCCCTACGAGCAGTACTTC. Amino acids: CENTILIPYEQYF.

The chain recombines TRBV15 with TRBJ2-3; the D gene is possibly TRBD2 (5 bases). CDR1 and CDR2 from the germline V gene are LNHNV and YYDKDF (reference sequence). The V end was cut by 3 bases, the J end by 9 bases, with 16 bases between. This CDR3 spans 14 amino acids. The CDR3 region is CATSREARLATQYF. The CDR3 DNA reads TGTGCCACCAGCAGGGAGGCCCGTTTGGCGACGCAGTATTTT.

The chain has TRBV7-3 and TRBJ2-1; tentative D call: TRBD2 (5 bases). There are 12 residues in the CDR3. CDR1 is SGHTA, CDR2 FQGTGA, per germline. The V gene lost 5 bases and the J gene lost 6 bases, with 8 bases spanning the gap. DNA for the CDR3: TGTGCCAGCAGCCTTACTAGCAATGAGCAGTTCTTC. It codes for CASSLTSNEQFF.

Here the CDR3 reads CASSVNRGIRSGANVLTF. DNA for the CDR3: TGTGCCAGTAGTGTCAACAGGGGGATCCGCTCTGGGGCCAACGTCCTGACTTTC. This sequence joins TRBV19 and TRBJ2-6, with 8 bases identical to TRBD1. CDR3 length: 18 residues. From germline, CDR1 is LNHDA and CDR2 SQIVND (reference sequence). V was clipped by 5 bases and J by 0 bases; unmatched bases: 9.

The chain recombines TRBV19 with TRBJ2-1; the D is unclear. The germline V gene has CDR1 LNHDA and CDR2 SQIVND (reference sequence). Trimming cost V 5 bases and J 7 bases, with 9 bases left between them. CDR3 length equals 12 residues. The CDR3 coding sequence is TGTGCCAGTAGTGCCAGTCTGAATGAGCAGTTCTTC. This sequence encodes CASSASLNEQFF.

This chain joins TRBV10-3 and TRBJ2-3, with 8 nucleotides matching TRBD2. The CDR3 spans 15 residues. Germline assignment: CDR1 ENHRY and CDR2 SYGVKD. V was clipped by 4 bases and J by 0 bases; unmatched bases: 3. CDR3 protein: CAISVASGSTDTQYF. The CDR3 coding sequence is TGTGCCATCAGTGTTGCTAGCGGGAGCACAGATACGCAGTATTTT.

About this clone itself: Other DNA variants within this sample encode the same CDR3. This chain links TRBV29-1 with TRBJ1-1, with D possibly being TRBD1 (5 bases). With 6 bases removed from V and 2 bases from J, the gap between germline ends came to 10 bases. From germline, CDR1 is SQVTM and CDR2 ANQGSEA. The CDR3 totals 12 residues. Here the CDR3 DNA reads TGCAGCGTGGGGGGAGGAAACACTGAAGCTTTCTTT. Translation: CSVGGGNTEAFF.

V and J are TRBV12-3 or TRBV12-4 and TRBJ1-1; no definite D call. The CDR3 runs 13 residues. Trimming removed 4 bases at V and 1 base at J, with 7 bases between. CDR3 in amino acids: CASSSPANTEAFF. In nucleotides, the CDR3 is TGTGCCAGCAGTTCCCCTGCGAACACTGAAGCTTTCTTT.

Written as DNA, the CDR3 is TGTGCCAGCAGCGTAGGACAGGGAACGGGGTACGAGCAGTACTTC. It encodes CASSVGQGTGYEQYF. V usage is TRBV9 and J usage is TRBJ2-7, with 7 positions matching TRBD1. Trimming cost V 0 bases and J 4 bases; bases outside gene matches: 7. This CDR3 spans 15 amino acids. Germline lookup yields CDR1 SGDLS and CDR2 YYNGEE.

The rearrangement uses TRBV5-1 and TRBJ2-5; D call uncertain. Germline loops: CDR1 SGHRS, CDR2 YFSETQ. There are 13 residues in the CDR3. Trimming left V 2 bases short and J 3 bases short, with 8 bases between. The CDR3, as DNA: TGCGCCAGCAGCTTCGGGCTAGAAGAGACCCAGTACTTC. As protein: CASSFGLEETQYF.

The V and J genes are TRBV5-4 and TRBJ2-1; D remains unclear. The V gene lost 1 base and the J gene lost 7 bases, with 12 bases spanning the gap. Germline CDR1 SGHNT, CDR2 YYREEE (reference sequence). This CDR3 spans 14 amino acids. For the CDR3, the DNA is TGTGCCAGCAGCTTGAGTGGACCAGTGAATGAGCAGTTCTTC. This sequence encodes CASSLSGPVNEQFF.

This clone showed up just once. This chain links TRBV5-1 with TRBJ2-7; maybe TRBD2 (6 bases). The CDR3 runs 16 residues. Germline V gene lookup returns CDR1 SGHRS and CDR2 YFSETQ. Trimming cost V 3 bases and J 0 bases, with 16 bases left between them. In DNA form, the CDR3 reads TGCGCCAGCAGCTACTCCGGGACTGGCGCCTCCTACGAGCAGTACTTC. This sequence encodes CASSYSGTGASYEQYF.

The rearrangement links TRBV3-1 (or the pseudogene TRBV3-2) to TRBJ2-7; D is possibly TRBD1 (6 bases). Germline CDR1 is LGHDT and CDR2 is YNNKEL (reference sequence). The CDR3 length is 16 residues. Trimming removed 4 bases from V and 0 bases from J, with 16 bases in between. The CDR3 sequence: CASSRAPGHFSYEQYF. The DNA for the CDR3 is TGTGCCAGCAGCCGAGCCCCGGGACACTTCTCCTACGAGCAGTACTTC.

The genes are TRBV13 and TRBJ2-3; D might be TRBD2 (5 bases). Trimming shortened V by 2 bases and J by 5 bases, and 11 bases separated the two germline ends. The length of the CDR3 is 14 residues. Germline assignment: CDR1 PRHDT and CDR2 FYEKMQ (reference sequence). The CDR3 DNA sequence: TGTGCCAGCAGCTTAACCGATCGGGGAGATACGCAGTATTTT. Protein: CASSLTDRGDTQYF.

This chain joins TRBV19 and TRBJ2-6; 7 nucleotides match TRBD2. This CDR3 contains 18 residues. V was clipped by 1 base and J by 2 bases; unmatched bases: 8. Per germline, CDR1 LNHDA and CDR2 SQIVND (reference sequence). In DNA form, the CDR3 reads TGTGCCAGTAGTATAGGACGGACTAGGACCGCTGGGGCCAACGTCCTGACTTTC. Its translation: CASSIGRTRTAGANVLTF.

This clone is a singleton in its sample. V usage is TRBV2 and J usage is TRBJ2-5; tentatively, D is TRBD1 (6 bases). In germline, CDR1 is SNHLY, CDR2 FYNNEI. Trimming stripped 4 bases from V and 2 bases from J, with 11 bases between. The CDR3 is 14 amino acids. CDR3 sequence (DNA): TGTGCCAGCAGTGTTTACAGGGAACAAGAGACCCAGTACTTC. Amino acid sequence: CASSVYREQETQYF.

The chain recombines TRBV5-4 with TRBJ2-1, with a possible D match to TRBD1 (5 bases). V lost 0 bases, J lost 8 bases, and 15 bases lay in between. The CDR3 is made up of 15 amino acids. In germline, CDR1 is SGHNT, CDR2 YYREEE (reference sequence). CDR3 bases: TGTGCCAGCAGCTTGGTTGGCAGGGCGAGAGATGAGCAGTTCTTC. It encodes CASSLVGRARDEQFF.

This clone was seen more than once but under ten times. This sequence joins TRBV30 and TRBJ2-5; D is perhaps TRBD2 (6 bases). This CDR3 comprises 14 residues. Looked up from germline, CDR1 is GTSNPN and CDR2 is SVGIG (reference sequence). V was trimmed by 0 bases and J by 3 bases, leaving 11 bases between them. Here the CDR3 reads CAWSVVGGKETQYF. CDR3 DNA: TGTGCCTGGAGTGTAGTGGGGGGAAAAGAGACCCAGTACTTC.

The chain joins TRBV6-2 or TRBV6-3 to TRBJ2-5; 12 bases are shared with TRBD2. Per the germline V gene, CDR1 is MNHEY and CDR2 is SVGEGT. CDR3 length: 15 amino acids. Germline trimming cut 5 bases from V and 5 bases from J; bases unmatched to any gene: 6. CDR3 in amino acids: CASSPTTSGSETQYF. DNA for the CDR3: TGTGCCAGCAGTCCAACGACTAGCGGGAGTGAGACCCAGTACTTC.

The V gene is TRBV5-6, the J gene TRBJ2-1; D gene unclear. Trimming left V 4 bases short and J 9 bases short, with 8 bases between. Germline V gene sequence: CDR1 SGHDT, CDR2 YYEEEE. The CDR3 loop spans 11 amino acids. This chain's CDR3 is CASSHTSEQFF. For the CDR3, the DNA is TGTGCCAGCAGCCATACCAGTGAGCAGTTCTTC.

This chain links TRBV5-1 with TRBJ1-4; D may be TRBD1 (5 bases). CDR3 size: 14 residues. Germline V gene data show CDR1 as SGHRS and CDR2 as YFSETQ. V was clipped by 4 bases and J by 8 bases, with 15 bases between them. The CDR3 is CASSHQGVGEKLFF. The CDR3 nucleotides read TGCGCCAGCAGCCACCAGGGCGTCGGGGAAAAACTGTTTTTT.